The T cell receptor beta chain under discussion was sequenced for a study of T cells in Graves' hyperthyroidism and ophthalmopathy. Across the study: Staff took peripheral blood when the initial diagnosis was made, before any treatment began.

General observations from the study: Median prediction lead before ophthalmopathy onset was 5.5 to 7 months with the model.

Each patient was aged 18 to 65 and had newly diagnosed hyperthyroidism of under 2 months' duration. Blood dates from first hyperthyroidism diagnosis, before any ophthalmopathy symptoms. With respect to this clonotype: Antigen: not known.

V was clipped by 7 bases and J by 2 bases, with 10 bases between them. CDR3 length equals 13 residues. TCR beta CDR3 regions were amplified from RNA. The TCR CDR3 first-round RT-PCR relied on the HTBI primer set. TCRdb reprocessed the multiplex PCR reads via MiXCR and lists one record per CDR3 protein. Here the sample spans some 600,000 distinct CDR3 sequences, over 11% being singletons. This clonotype was sampled from a woman aged 25 to 39 with Graves' hyperthyroidism that later progressed to Graves' ophthalmopathy. Sequencing was performed on blood. The chain joins TRBV12-3 or TRBV12-4 to TRBJ2-3, with D unclear. CDR3 sequence reads: CASKGRNTDTQYF. In nucleotides, the CDR3 is TGTGCCAGCAAGGGCAGGAACACAGATACGCAGTATTTT.